What follows is one TCR beta chain and its context. TCRdb's copy holds only in-frame clones and misses some; the assay was immunoSEQ multiplex PCR. Of around 99,000 clones listed, 60% to 85% are singletons. V was trimmed by 3 bases and J by 7 bases, leaving 15 bases between them. The germline V gene has CDR1 LGHDT and CDR2 YNNKEL (reference sequence). The CDR3 sequence is 14 residues long. These data come from a study of blood T cell repertoires in COVID-19. Study context: Researchers got acute and convalescent COVID-19 samples from the United States, Italy and Spain.

Sequencing used peripheral blood. The chain employs TRBV3-1 (or the pseudogene TRBV3-2) and TRBJ1-1; D is possibly TRBD1 (5 bases). This receptor was taken from a middle-aged man who had recovered from COVID-19. The CDR3 DNA reads TGTGCCAGCAGCCAGGGACGGGGGAGGATTGAAGCTTTCTTT. It translates to CASSQGRGRIEAFF.